The present T cell receptor beta chain was sequenced within a study of T cells after yellow fever vaccination. TCRdb reprocessed the 5' RACE reads with MiXCR, giving one entry per CDR3 protein. The table lists 180,000 or so distinct CDR3 sequences, approximately 11% of them singletons. This clonotype was detected only once. CDR3 size: 15 residues. Germline V CDR1 and CDR2: MNHEY, SMNVEV (reference sequence). The V and J ends lost 6 bases and 2 bases respectively, with 14 bases between them. The J gene is TRBJ1-3, the V gene TRBV27, with a tentative D call TRBD1 (5 bases). The source is a young man who received the YFV17D yellow fever vaccine. Sequenced material: CD8+ T cells sorted from PBMCs, taken 15 days after the yellow fever booster vaccination. This chain's CDR3 is CASSPLGTPGNTIYF. In DNA, the CDR3 is TGTGCCAGCAGCCCCCTCGGGACGCCTGGAAACACCATATATTTT.